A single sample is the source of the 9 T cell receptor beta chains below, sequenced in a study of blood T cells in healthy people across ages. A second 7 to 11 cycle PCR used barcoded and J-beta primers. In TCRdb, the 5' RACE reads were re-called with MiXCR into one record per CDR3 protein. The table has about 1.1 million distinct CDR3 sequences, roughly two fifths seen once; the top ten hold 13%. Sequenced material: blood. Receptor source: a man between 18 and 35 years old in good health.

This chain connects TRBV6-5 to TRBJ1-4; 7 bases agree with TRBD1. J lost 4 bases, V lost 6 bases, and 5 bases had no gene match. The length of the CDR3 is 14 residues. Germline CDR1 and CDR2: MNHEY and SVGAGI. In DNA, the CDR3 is TGTGCCAGCAGCCCGACAGGGCTTAATGAAAAACTGTTTTTT. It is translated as CASSPTGLNEKLFF.

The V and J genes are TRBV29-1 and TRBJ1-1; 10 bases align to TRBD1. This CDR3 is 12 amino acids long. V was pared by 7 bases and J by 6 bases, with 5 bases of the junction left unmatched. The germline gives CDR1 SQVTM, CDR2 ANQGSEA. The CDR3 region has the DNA TGCAGCGCCCGTGACAGGGGGCCTGAAGCTTTCTTT. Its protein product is CSARDRGPEAFF.

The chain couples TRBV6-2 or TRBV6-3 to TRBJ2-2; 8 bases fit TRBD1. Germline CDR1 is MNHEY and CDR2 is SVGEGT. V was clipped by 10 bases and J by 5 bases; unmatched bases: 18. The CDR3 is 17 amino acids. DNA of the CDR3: TGTGCCACCCTTCCGGACAGGGCTGATGGAAGGACCGGGGAGCTGTTTTTT. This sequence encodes CATLPDRADGRTGELFF.

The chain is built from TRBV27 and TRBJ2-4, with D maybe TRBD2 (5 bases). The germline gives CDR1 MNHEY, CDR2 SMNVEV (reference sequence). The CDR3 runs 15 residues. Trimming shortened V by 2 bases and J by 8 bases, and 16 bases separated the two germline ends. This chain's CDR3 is CASSLKRAPQDIQYF. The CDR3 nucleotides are TGTGCCAGCAGTTTAAAGAGGGCCCCCCAAGACATTCAGTACTTC.

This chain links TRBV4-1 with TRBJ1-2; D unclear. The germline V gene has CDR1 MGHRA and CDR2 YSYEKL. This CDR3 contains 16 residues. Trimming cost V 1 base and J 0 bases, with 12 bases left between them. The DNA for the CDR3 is TGCGCCAGCAGCCAAGTGCACGACACGTCTAACTATGGCTACACCTTC. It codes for CASSQVHDTSNYGYTF.

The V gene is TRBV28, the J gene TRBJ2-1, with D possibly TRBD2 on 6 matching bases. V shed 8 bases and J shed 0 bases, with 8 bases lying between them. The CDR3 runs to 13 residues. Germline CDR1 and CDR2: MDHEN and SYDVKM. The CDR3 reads CASGRPSYNEQFF. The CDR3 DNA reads TGTGCCAGCGGGAGGCCCTCCTACAATGAGCAGTTCTTC.

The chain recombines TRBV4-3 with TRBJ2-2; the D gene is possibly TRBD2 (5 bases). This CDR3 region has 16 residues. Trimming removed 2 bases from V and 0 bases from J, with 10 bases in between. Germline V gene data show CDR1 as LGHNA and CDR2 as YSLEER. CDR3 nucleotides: TGCGCCAGCAGCCAAAATCAAGCGGCGAACACCGGGGAGCTGTTTTTT. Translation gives CASSQNQAANTGELFF.

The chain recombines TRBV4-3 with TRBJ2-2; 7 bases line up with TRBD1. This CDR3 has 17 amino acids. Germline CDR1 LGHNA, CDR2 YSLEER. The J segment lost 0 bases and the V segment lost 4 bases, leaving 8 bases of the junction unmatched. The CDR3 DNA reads TGCGCCAGCAGCCCTCAATCGACAGGGCCGAACACCGGGGAGCTGTTTTTT. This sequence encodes CASSPQSTGPNTGELFF.

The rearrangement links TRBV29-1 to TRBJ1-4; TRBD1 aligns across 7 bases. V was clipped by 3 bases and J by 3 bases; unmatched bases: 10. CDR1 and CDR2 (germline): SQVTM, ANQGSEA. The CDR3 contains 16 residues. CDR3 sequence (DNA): TGCAGCGTTGAGATGGGCCGGACAGGTTCTAATGAAAAACTGTTTTTT. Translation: CSVEMGRTGSNEKLFF.